This T cell receptor beta chain is from a study of T cells in localized non-small cell lung cancer. Profiling relied on immunoSEQ multiplex PCR, and the TCRdb table lists in-frame clones only, not all of them. Among approximately 16,000 clones listed, 75% to 90% were seen once. The CDR3 sequence is 13 residues long. Germline assignment: CDR1 SGHVS and CDR2 FNYEAQ. Trimming cost V 0 bases and J 8 bases, with 10 bases left between them. The sequence came from a woman aged 35-75 years with stage I lung adenocarcinoma. The rearrangement links TRBV7-6 to TRBJ1-2, with D possibly TRBD1 on 6 matching bases. Sample: peripheral blood, taken before any cancer treatment. CDR3 nucleotides: TGTGCCAGCAGCTTAGCAGGAGGGGGGGGCTACACCTTC. Amino acids: CASSLAGGGGYTF.